The 30 T cell receptor beta chains reported below all come from one sample, sequenced in a study of naive and memory T cell subsets. Their antigens are not known. Study results and limitations: A few larger clonotypes appeared in naive repertoires, especially CD8, possibly memory cells re-expressing CD45RA.

Two oligonucleotides, mixed equimolar, formed the beta constant-region primer covering TRBC1 and TRBC2. Ligated cDNA was amplified by four rounds of PCR with nested alpha and beta constant-region primers and SP2. TCRdb re-analysed the UMI-ligation and nested PCR reads in MiXCR, keeping a single row per CDR3 protein. The profile shows roughly 97,000 distinct CDR3 sequences, more than 14% of them singletons. Specimen: naive CD8+ T cells from blood. The receptors were sampled from a human donor in good health.

This clonotype was observed at least ten times. The chain couples TRBV20-1 to TRBJ2-7; 9 nucleotides align to TRBD1. The V and J ends lost 6 bases and 4 bases, in that order; junction bases with no gene match: 4. The CDR3 covers 12 residues. Germline V CDR1 and CDR2: DFQATT, SNEGSKA (reference sequence). CDR3 protein: CSADDRGYEQYF. CDR3 DNA sequence: TGCAGTGCCGACGACAGGGGGTACGAGCAGTACTTC.

This clonotype was seen at least ten times. The rearrangement joins TRBV12-3 or TRBV12-4 to TRBJ2-1, with TRBD2 matching over 12 bases. The length of the CDR3 is 15 residues. The trim removed 3 bases at V and 4 bases at J, leaving 1 base unmatched. CDR3 nucleotide sequence: TGTGCCAGCAGTTTCACTAGCGGGGGGTACAATGAGCAGTTCTTC. Its translation: CASSFTSGGYNEQFF.

V is TRBV3-1 and J is TRBJ2-3; TRBD1 matches at 9 bases. V dropped 0 bases and J dropped 4; count of bases not matched to a gene: 5. CDR3 length equals 16 residues. Germline V gene sequence: CDR1 LGHDT, CDR2 YNNKEL (reference sequence). The CDR3 coding sequence is TGTGCCAGCAGCCAAGACCCGGGACAGGGATCAGATACGCAGTATTTT. Amino acids: CASSQDPGQGSDTQYF.

V gene TRBV7-9 combines with J gene TRBJ2-3; TRBD2 is a possible D gene (6 bases). Trimming left V 1 base short and J 3 bases short, with 11 bases between. CDR1 and CDR2 (germline): SEHNR, FQNEAQ (reference sequence). This CDR3 region has 15 residues. CDR3 residues: CASSLGGARTDTQYF. In DNA form, the CDR3 reads TGTGCCAGCAGCTTAGGCGGGGCGAGGACAGATACGCAGTATTTT.

This CDR3 reads CASSQWWTGNTEAFF. CDR3 DNA sequence: TGCGCCAGCAGCCAGTGGTGGACGGGAAACACTGAAGCTTTCTTT. The genes are TRBV4-3 and TRBJ1-1; D ambiguous. Trimming took off 3 bases at V and 2 bases at J, with 13 bases between the two ends. Germline V gene data show CDR1 as LGHNA and CDR2 as YSLEER. This CDR3 is built from 15 residues.

In this sample, this clonotype turned up a few times. This chain uses TRBV15 with TRBJ1-5, with D possibly matching TRBD1 (6 bases). The CDR3 is 13 amino acids. Germline CDR1 and CDR2: LNHNV and YYDKDF (reference sequence). V was shortened by 5 bases and J by 6 bases, with 11 bases between the two germline ends. DNA of the CDR3: TGTGCCACCAGCTCGGACAGCCTTCAGCCCCAGCATTTT. Translation: CATSSDSLQPQHF.

This clonotype was counted between two and nine times. The chain is built from TRBV15 and TRBJ1-1, with 8 bases fitting TRBD1. V was pared by 3 bases and J by 4 bases, with 4 bases of the junction left unmatched. This CDR3 spans 14 amino acids. Per germline, CDR1 LNHNV and CDR2 YYDKDF (reference sequence). The CDR3 sequence is CATSSHRGFTEAFF. The CDR3 nucleotides read TGTGCCACCAGCAGTCACAGGGGGTTCACTGAAGCTTTCTTT.

Comments on this clonotype: A much larger clone sits a single nucleotide away, making a read error possible. The rearrangement uses TRBV11-2 and TRBJ2-3; the D is unclear. The germline gives CDR1 SGHAT, CDR2 FQNNGV. The CDR3 spans 14 residues. CDR3 amino acids: CASSFQARTDTQNF. The CDR3 coding sequence is TGTGCCAGCAGCTTTCAGGCCCGCACAGATACGCAGAATTTT.

This clonotype was seen ten or more times. CDR3: CASSLDPGQGTDTQYF. CDR3 nucleotides: TGTGCCAGCAGCTTGGACCCGGGGCAGGGCACAGATACGCAGTATTTT. V and J are TRBV7-9 and TRBJ2-3, with D tentatively TRBD1 or TRBD2 (5 bases each). Germline CDR1 SEHNR, CDR2 FQNEAQ (reference sequence). The CDR3 has 16 amino acids. Trimming stripped 3 bases from V and 1 base from J, with 14 bases between.

The rearrangement uses TRBV7-6 and TRBJ2-5; D may be TRBD1 or TRBD2 (6 bases each). The CDR3 consists of 15 residues. Trimming removed 7 bases at V and 0 bases at J, with 15 bases between. Germline V lookup: CDR1 SGHVS, CDR2 FNYEAQ. CDR3 loop: CASTSLGGYQETQYF. The DNA for the CDR3 is TGTGCCAGCACGAGTTTAGGGGGGTACCAAGAGACCCAGTACTTC.

This clonotype was counted only a few times. The chain employs TRBV13 and TRBJ1-2; no clear D gene. V lost 5 bases and J 7 bases, leaving 17 bases between the germline ends. Germline V lookup: CDR1 PRHDT, CDR2 FYEKMQ (reference sequence). The CDR3 loop spans 14 amino acids. Here the CDR3 reads CASSTNPQKPGYTF. In nucleotides, the CDR3 is TGTGCCAGCAGCACCAACCCTCAGAAGCCTGGCTACACCTTC.

The chain uses TRBV12-3 or TRBV12-4 and TRBJ1-1; D gene unclear. V gave up 5 bases and J gave up 3 bases, with 13 bases separating them. This CDR3 contains 14 residues. CDR3 loop: CASSPDGMHTEAFF. The CDR3 DNA reads TGTGCCAGCAGTCCGGACGGTATGCACACTGAAGCTTTCTTT.

This chain uses TRBV15 with TRBJ2-3, with 9 bases identical to TRBD1. J gave up 1 base and V 7 bases, and 3 bases lay outside the gene matches. The CDR3 contains 14 residues. From germline, CDR1 is LNHNV and CDR2 YYDKDF (reference sequence). Here the CDR3 reads CATTRTGGTDTQYF. In nucleotides, the CDR3 is TGTGCCACCACCCGGACAGGGGGCACAGATACGCAGTATTTT.

J is TRBJ1-4 and V is TRBV28; perhaps TRBD1 as D (5 bases). CDR1 MDHEN and CDR2 SYDVKM come from the germline V gene. This CDR3 spans 14 amino acids. Trimming shortened V by 2 bases and J by 7 bases, and 11 bases separated the two germline ends. The CDR3: CASSLHRLVEKLFF. The CDR3 coding sequence is TGTGCCAGCAGTTTACACAGGCTTGTTGAAAAACTGTTTTTT. Using reference TRBV28 and TRBJ1-4 for the parts outside the CDR3, the full variable domain is DVKVTQSSRYLVKRTGEKVFLECVQDMDHENMFWYRQDPGLGLRLIYFSYDVKMKEKGDIPEGYSVSREKKERFSLILESASTNQTSMYLCASSLHRLVEKLFFGSGTQLSVL.

This clonotype turned up a few times. V usage is TRBV29-1 and J usage is TRBJ1-1; no clear D. Germline V gene data show CDR1 as SQVTM and CDR2 as ANQGSEA. CDR3 length: 13 amino acids. Trimming shortened V by 1 base and J by 2 bases, and 8 bases separated the two germline ends. DNA of the CDR3: TGCAGCGTTGAAGGGGCGCACAACACTGAAGCTTTCTTT. It encodes CSVEGAHNTEAFF. Together with reference TRBV29-1 and TRBJ1-1, the CDR3 gives the full variable domain: SAVISQKPSRDICQRGTSLTIQCQVDSQVTMMFWYRQQPGQSLTLIATANQGSEATYESGFVIDKFPISRPNLTFSTLTVSNMSPEDSSIYLCSVEGAHNTEAFFGQGTRLTVV.

About this clonotype itself: Since a much larger clone is just one base distant, this may be a read error. This chain connects TRBV6-5 to TRBJ1-6, with D perhaps TRBD1 (6 bases). CDR1 is MNHEY, CDR2 SVGAGI, per germline. This CDR3 region has 13 residues. The DNA for the CDR3 is TGTGCCAGCAGTAATACAGGGTTTTCACACCTCCACTTT. Protein product: CASSNTGFSHLHF.

This clonotype was detected a few times. The V and J genes are TRBV19 and TRBJ2-5, with 14 nucleotides matching TRBD2. The ends lost 6 bases at V and 3 bases at J; junction bases unmatched: 3. CDR1 is LNHDA and CDR2 is SQIVND in the germline V gene (reference sequence). The CDR3 is 15 residues long. This CDR3 reads CASRRTSGRKETQYF. CDR3 coding DNA: TGTGCCAGTAGGAGGACTAGCGGGAGGAAAGAGACCCAGTACTTC.

V is TRBV12-3 or TRBV12-4 and J is TRBJ2-5, with 9 bases aligning to TRBD2. With 4 bases clipped from V and 5 bases from J, the junction kept 5 bases outside the gene matches. This CDR3 spans 14 amino acids. The CDR3 DNA sequence: TGTGCCAGCAGTTCTAGCGGGGTGGTGGAGACCCAGTACTTC. This sequence encodes CASSSSGVVETQYF.

The chain uses TRBV7-9 and TRBJ2-3, with D possibly being TRBD2 (6 bases). From germline, CDR1 is SEHNR and CDR2 FQNEAQ (reference sequence). CDR3 length: 18 amino acids. V lost 4 bases and J 2 bases, leaving 22 bases between the germline ends. In nucleotides, the CDR3 is TGTGCCAGCAGCTCCCCCCGGGACTCCATAACTTCCACAGATACGCAGTATTTT. Translated, it gives CASSSPRDSITSTDTQYF. Based on the CDR3 plus reference TRBV7-9 and TRBJ2-3, the full variable domain is DTGVSQNPRHKITKRGQNVTFRCDPISEHNRLYWYRQTLGQGPEFLTYFQNEAQLEKSRLLSDRFSAERPKGSFSTLEIQRTEQGDSAMYLCASSSPRDSITSTDTQYFGPGTRLTVL.

This sequence joins TRBV6-1 and TRBJ2-1, with 9 nucleotides matching TRBD2. V gave up 3 bases and J gave up 1 base; unmatched junction bases: 1. The germline V gene has CDR1 MNHNS and CDR2 SASEGT. CDR3 size: 15 residues. The CDR3 sequence: CASSEAGGSYNEQFF. CDR3 DNA sequence: TGTGCCAGCAGTGAGGCGGGAGGGTCCTACAATGAGCAGTTCTTC.

This clonotype was seen repeatedly, ten times or more. V and J are TRBV12-3 or TRBV12-4 and TRBJ1-2; D is perhaps TRBD1 (6 bases). This CDR3 is 13 amino acids long. V lost 2 bases, J lost 7 bases, and 11 bases lay in between. In DNA form, the CDR3 reads TGTGCCAGCAGTTTATGGGGGGCGGGTGGCTACACCTTC. Its translation is CASSLWGAGGYTF.

This clonotype was seen many times. The J gene is TRBJ2-1, the V gene TRBV27; maybe TRBD2 (7 bases). The CDR3 is 17 residues long. V shed 4 bases and J shed 8 bases, with 24 bases lying between them. Per germline, CDR1 MNHEY and CDR2 SMNVEV (reference sequence). The CDR3 DNA reads TGTGCCAGCAGTTCCCTTATGAGGGGGGGCCTAGACGATGAGCAGTTCTTC. It is translated as CASSSLMRGGLDDEQFF.

This clonotype has just a few counts. The V gene is TRBV5-4, the J gene TRBJ2-5; D gene ambiguous. V dropped 4 bases and J dropped 0 bases, with 7 bases sitting between them. From germline, CDR1 is SGHNT and CDR2 YYREEE (reference sequence). This CDR3 is 13 amino acids long. The CDR3 spells CASSPGYQETQYF. In DNA form, the CDR3 reads TGTGCCAGCAGCCCCGGTTACCAAGAGACCCAGTACTTC.

This clonotype was detected a few times. This sequence joins TRBV7-9 and TRBJ2-1; D call uncertain. The CDR3 length is 10 residues. From germline, CDR1 is SEHNR and CDR2 FQNEAQ (reference sequence). The V end was cut by 5 bases, the J end by 9 bases, with 5 bases between. DNA of the CDR3: TGTGCCAGCAGCAAGGTTGAGCAGTTCTTC. Its protein is CASSKVEQFF.

The table lists this clonotype with many counts. The chain recombines TRBV9 with TRBJ2-7, with D unclear. The V and J ends lost 4 bases and 2 bases respectively, with 22 bases between them. The germline gives CDR1 SGDLS, CDR2 YYNGEE. The CDR3 spans 17 residues. CDR3 in DNA: TGTGCCAGCAGCCCCATCCAGGTTTTGCGGCCCCCCTACGAGCAGTACTTC. Translated: CASSPIQVLRPPYEQYF.

This clonotype turned up a few times. The chain combines TRBV10-3 with TRBJ2-7, with 8 bases that match TRBD1. V lost 3 bases and J lost 0; bases outside the gene matches: 4. This CDR3 is 15 amino acids long. The germline CDR1 and CDR2 sequences are ENHRY and SYGVKD. CDR3 in amino acids: CAISEGTGSSYEQYF. The CDR3, as DNA: TGTGCCATCAGTGAAGGGACAGGAAGCTCCTACGAGCAGTACTTC.

This clonotype appeared a few times. This chain uses TRBV4-3 with TRBJ1-1; D unclear. This CDR3 is 15 amino acids long. Germline V gene sequence: CDR1 LGHNA, CDR2 YSLEER. Trimming left V 0 bases short and J 0 bases short, with 8 bases between. CDR3 sequence (DNA): TGCGCCAGCAGCCAAGAGGTGTATATGAACACTGAAGCTTTCTTT. Translated, it gives CASSQEVYMNTEAFF.

In DNA form, the CDR3 reads TGCAGTGCTAGAGATGCCACAAGCTCTTCCCATGAGCAGTTCTTC. This encodes CSARDATSSSHEQFF. J is TRBJ2-1 and V is TRBV20-1; D gene unclear. This CDR3 has 15 amino acids. CDR1 DFQATT and CDR2 SNEGSKA come from the germline V gene (reference sequence). V lost 0 bases and J lost 8, with 17 bases in between.

This clonotype was counted many times. This chain links TRBV27 with TRBJ2-7, with 7 nucleotides matching TRBD1. The V gene's germline CDR1 is MNHEY and CDR2 SMNVEV (reference sequence). The CDR3 is 13 residues long. V shed 6 bases and J 2 bases; nucleotides not matched to a gene: 4. CDR3 DNA: TGTGCCAGCAGCCCGGGGACAGCCTACGAGCAGTACTTC. This translates into CASSPGTAYEQYF.

Regarding this clonotype: The junction departs from germline at one end; a sequencing error may be responsible. The V and J genes are TRBV27 and TRBJ2-3; the D is unclear. The germline gives CDR1 MNHEY, CDR2 SMNVEV (reference sequence). The CDR3 extends over 11 amino acids. The CDR3 reads CASRLTYTQYF. The CDR3 DNA reads as TGTGCCAGCAGACTCACATATACGCAGTATTTT.